The 3 T cell receptor beta chains presented below share a single source sample, sequenced in a study of cytomegalovirus exposure and HLA in healthy donors. Profiling relied on immunoSEQ multiplex PCR, and the TCRdb table lists in-frame clones only, not all of them. This sample has some 88,000 clones, with 95% to 98% found just once. Sequencing input: PBMCs. These receptors were obtained from a man aged 18 to 35 in good health and CMV-seronegative.

The genes are TRBV19 and TRBJ1-3, with a possible D match to TRBD1 (5 bases). The length of the CDR3 is 15 residues. The V end was cut by 3 bases, the J end by 0 bases, with 9 bases between. Germline lookup yields CDR1 LNHDA and CDR2 SQIVND (reference sequence). The DNA of the CDR3 is TGTGCCAGTAGTATTTGGGACTTCTCTGGAAACACCATATATTTT. It encodes CASSIWDFSGNTIYF. Full variable domain (outside the CDR3, taken from reference TRBV19 and TRBJ1-3): DGGITQSPKYLFRKEGQNVTLSCEQNLNHDAMYWYRQDPGQGLRLIYYSQIVNDFQKGDIAEGYSVSREKKESFPLTVTSAQKNPTAFYLCASSIWDFSGNTIYFGEGSWLTVV.

This clone was recorded once. V usage is TRBV28 and J usage is TRBJ2-7; TRBD1 matches at 10 bases. After removal of 7 bases from V and 4 bases from J, the junction contained 7 bases not matched to a gene. The length of the CDR3 is 14 residues. The germline gives CDR1 MDHEN, CDR2 SYDVKM. The CDR3 nucleotides read TGTGCCAGCACCGACAGGGGGCGCGTTTACGAGCAGTACTTC. Translation: CASTDRGRVYEQYF.

The rearrangement links TRBV7-3 to TRBJ2-1, with TRBD2 matching 10 bases. J was trimmed by 8 bases and V by 3 bases; bases with no gene match: 7. CDR3 length: 15 residues. Germline-derived CDR1 and CDR2 are SGHTA and FQGTGA. CDR3 region: CASSFQAGGPYEQFF. The DNA of the CDR3 is TGTGCCAGCAGCTTTCAAGCGGGAGGGCCGTATGAGCAGTTCTTC. The complete variable domain, with remaining parts taken from reference TRBV7-3 and TRBJ2-1, reads GAGVSQTPSNKVTEKGKYVELRCDPISGHTALYWYRQSLGQGPEFLIYFQGTGAADDSGLPNDRFFAVRPEGSVSTLKIQRTERGDSAVYLCASSFQAGGPYEQFFGPGTRLTVL.